These 19 T cell receptor beta chains were all obtained from the same sample, sequenced in a study of control samples from healthy donors and cancer patients. TCRdb's copy holds only in-frame clones and misses some; the assay was immunoSEQ multiplex PCR. The top ten hold around 3.8% of the sample, which has tens of thousands of clones, roughly 87% seen once. Sequenced sample: blood. These TCRs come from a woman between 45 and 65 years old in good health.

The chain joins TRBV30 to TRBJ1-1; D gene unclear. Trimming pared 1 base from V and 1 base from J, leaving 7 bases between. Germline V CDR1 and CDR2: GTSNPN, SVGIG (reference sequence). The CDR3 totals 13 residues. DNA of the CDR3: TGTGCCTGGAGTGGACTTCAGAACACTGAAGCTTTCTTT. Translated: CAWSGLQNTEAFF.

This clone was recorded only once. Written as DNA, the CDR3 is TGCAGCGTTGAAGTTACAGGGGGCGTTGTGACCCAGTACTTC. Translating gives CSVEVTGGVVTQYF. The chain carries TRBV29-1 and TRBJ2-5; TRBD1 agrees at 9 bases. The CDR3 has 14 amino acids. With 1 base clipped from V and 7 bases from J, the junction kept 7 bases outside the gene matches. Germline lookup yields CDR1 SQVTM and CDR2 ANQGSEA.

V is TRBV21-1 and J is TRBJ1-1. TRBV21-1 is a pseudogene locus. CDR3 length equals 12 residues. CDR3 loop: CASSKVDTEAFF. CDR3 bases: TGTGCCAGCAGCAAAGTGGACACTGAAGCTTTCTTT.

This clone appeared a single time. The chain recombines TRBV2 with TRBJ2-2; D ambiguous. Germline V gene lookup returns CDR1 SNHLY and CDR2 FYNNEI. Trimming stripped 6 bases from V and 4 bases from J, with 12 bases between. This CDR3 region has 14 residues. The CDR3 DNA reads as TGTGCCAGCAGAGATCAAAGTACCACCGGGGAGCTGTTTTTT. It is translated as CASRDQSTTGELFF.

The CDR3 protein is CASSLGRGVTELGNTIYF. In nucleotides, the CDR3 is TGTGCCAGCAGCTTAGGACGGGGGGTCACTGAGCTGGGAAACACCATATATTTT. V is TRBV11-2 and J is TRBJ1-3; tentative D call: TRBD1 (5 bases). Trimming took off 1 base at V and 4 bases at J, with 20 bases between the two ends. Germline lookup yields CDR1 SGHAT and CDR2 FQNNGV. This CDR3 has 18 amino acids.

The CDR3 region is CASSQGGVNQPQHF. The CDR3 DNA reads TGCGCCAGCAGCCAAGGGGGGGTAAATCAGCCCCAGCATTTT. The rearrangement joins TRBV4-1 to TRBJ1-5; tentatively, D is TRBD1 (5 bases). Trimming pared 1 base from V and 4 bases from J, leaving 8 bases between. The CDR3 has 14 amino acids. Germline CDR1 reads MGHRA; CDR2 reads YSYEKL.

The chain links TRBV6-5 to TRBJ1-5; no reliable D call. The germline V gene has CDR1 MNHEY and CDR2 SVGAGI. This CDR3 contains 14 residues. With 7 bases removed from V and 0 bases from J, the gap between germline ends came to 10 bases. This CDR3 is CASMRQYSNQPQHF. CDR3 nucleotides: TGTGCCAGCATGAGGCAGTATAGCAATCAGCCCCAGCATTTT.

The chain is built from TRBV5-8 and TRBJ2-1; 11 nucleotides align to TRBD2. The length of the CDR3 is 17 residues. The ends lost 2 bases at V and 7 bases at J; junction bases unmatched: 11. Germline V gene data show CDR1 as SGHTS and CDR2 as YDEGEE. The chain's CDR3 is CASSFTGLAGRTNEQFF. CDR3 in DNA: TGTGCCAGCAGCTTTACAGGACTAGCGGGTAGGACGAATGAGCAGTTCTTC.

This chain joins TRBV24-1 and TRBJ2-1; tentatively, D is TRBD1 (7 bases). V lost 4 bases and J 0 bases, leaving 24 bases between the germline ends. CDR3 length: 20 amino acids. Germline CDR1 KGHDR, CDR2 SFDVKD. CDR3 protein: CATSDQNRGVREVSYNEQFF. The CDR3, as DNA: TGTGCCACCAGTGACCAGAACAGGGGCGTGAGGGAGGTCTCCTACAATGAGCAGTTCTTC.

The chain recombines TRBV11-2 with TRBJ1-1, with no clear D. The CDR3 has 17 residues. Germline CDR1 SGHAT, CDR2 FQNNGV. V lost 2 bases and J 3 bases, leaving 19 bases between the germline ends. CDR3 sequence reads: CASSLSVSVRLDTEAFF. The CDR3 bases are TGTGCCAGCAGCTTAAGCGTGTCCGTAAGATTGGACACTGAAGCTTTCTTT. Together with reference TRBV11-2 and TRBJ1-1, the CDR3 gives the full variable domain: EAGVAQSPRYKIIEKRQSVAFWCNPISGHATLYWYQQILGQGPKLLIQFQNNGVVDDSQLPKDRFSAERLKGVDSTLKIQPAKLEDSAVYLCASSLSVSVRLDTEAFFGQGTRLTVV.

CDR3 nucleotide sequence: TGTGCCAGCAGTGACTCTGCAGACAATCAGCCCCAGCATTTT. Its translation: CASSDSADNQPQHF. This sequence joins TRBV6-4 and TRBJ1-5; D ambiguous. Trimming stripped 0 bases from V and 3 bases from J, with 6 bases between. The CDR3 loop spans 14 amino acids. Germline CDR1 MRHNA, CDR2 SNTAGT.

V is TRBV7-8 and J is TRBJ1-1; 9 bases match TRBD1. This CDR3 spans 17 amino acids. Losses at the gene ends were 2 bases for V and 1 base for J; bases not matched to a gene: 8. CDR1 and CDR2 (germline): SGHVS, FQNEAQ. CDR3 nucleotide sequence: TGTGCCAGCAGCTTACTCCCGGGACAGGGTTCGAACACTGAAGCTTTCTTT. Translation gives CASSLLPGQGSNTEAFF.

The chain recombines TRBV19 with TRBJ2-7; possible D gene TRBD2, 6 bases. Trimming took off 5 bases at V and 2 bases at J, with 13 bases between the two ends. This CDR3 comprises 14 residues. Germline CDR1 and CDR2: LNHDA and SQIVND (reference sequence). CDR3 sequence (DNA): TGTGCCAGTAGTTTTGGAGGGACGGCCTACGAGCAGTACTTC. This encodes CASSFGGTAYEQYF.

This chain links TRBV4-1 with TRBJ2-3; D is perhaps TRBD1 (5 bases). The CDR3 contains 18 residues. V was pared by 3 bases and J by 2 bases, with 21 bases between. Germline CDR1 and CDR2: MGHRA and YSYEKL. The CDR3 sequence: CASSHNPRSGHDTDTQYF. The CDR3 DNA follows: TGCGCCAGCAGCCATAACCCCCGGAGTGGACACGACACAGATACGCAGTATTTT.

The chain links TRBV11-3 to TRBJ2-2, with D uncertain. Deletions cut 1 base from V and 6 bases from J, with 6 bases between. The CDR3 runs to 13 residues. CDR1 is SGHNT, CDR2 YENEEA, per germline. CDR3 amino acids: CASSLVKSGELFF. Here the CDR3 DNA reads TGTGCCAGCAGCTTAGTAAAATCCGGGGAGCTGTTTTTT.

The chain couples TRBV5-1 to TRBJ2-5, with unresolved D. The CDR3 spans 13 residues. CDR1 and CDR2 from the germline V gene are SGHRS and YFSETQ. Trimming cost V 0 bases and J 5 bases, with 8 bases left between them. The CDR3 sequence is CASSLDPGETQYF. Written as DNA, the CDR3 is TGCGCCAGCAGCTTGGATCCGGGCGAGACCCAGTACTTC.

The J gene is TRBJ2-7, the V gene TRBV9; no clear D. CDR1 is SGDLS and CDR2 is YYNGEE in the germline V gene. Deletions cut 0 bases from V and 0 bases from J, with 10 bases between. CDR3 length: 15 amino acids. The CDR3: CASSVGSASSYEQYF. CDR3 nucleotide sequence: TGTGCCAGCAGCGTAGGAAGTGCCAGCTCCTACGAGCAGTACTTC.

J is TRBJ2-7 and V is TRBV28; TRBD2 is a possible D gene (5 bases). The CDR3 runs to 14 residues. Germline V gives CDR1 MDHEN, CDR2 SYDVKM. Deletions cut 7 bases from V and 6 bases from J, with 19 bases between. DNA of the CDR3: TGTGCCAGCATTCCGGGTCAAGGAGGCGGCGAGCAGTACTTC. It translates to CASIPGQGGGEQYF.

This clone was picked up a small number of times. The chain has TRBV11-2 and TRBJ1-1; D is undetermined. The length of the CDR3 is 14 residues. Germline-derived CDR1 and CDR2 are SGHAT and FQNNGV. V was clipped by 3 bases and J by 0 bases, with 8 bases between them. CDR3 nucleotide sequence: TGTGCCAGCAGCTTCGGAAGTTTGAACACTGAAGCTTTCTTT. Protein sequence: CASSFGSLNTEAFF. Complete variable domain (other parts from reference TRBV11-2 and TRBJ1-1): EAGVAQSPRYKIIEKRQSVAFWCNPISGHATLYWYQQILGQGPKLLIQFQNNGVVDDSQLPKDRFSAERLKGVDSTLKIQPAKLEDSAVYLCASSFGSLNTEAFFGQGTRLTVV.